This T cell receptor (beta chain) stems from a study of T-cell reconstitution after alpha-beta-depleted transplantation in children. This clonotype showed up many times. V was clipped by 2 bases and J by 3 bases; unmatched bases: 14. Germline loops: CDR1 MDHEN, CDR2 SYDVKM. The CDR3 extends over 18 amino acids. As it was prepared, the TCRbeta library received unique molecular identifiers. One entry per CDR3 protein, called by TCRdb with MiXCR from the PCR reads. The table lists around 300,000 distinct CDR3 sequences, 10% of them singletons. This clonotype was obtained from a boy under three years old with acute myeloid leukemia, due to receive a stem cell transplant. Sequencing was performed on PBMCs, taken before TCRalphabeta/CD19-depleted stem cell transplant. The rearrangement links TRBV28 to TRBJ2-7, with TRBD1 identical over 9 bases. The CDR3 DNA reads TGTGCCAGCAGTTTAGCCTACCGGGGACAGGGCCCCCTCTACGAGCAGTACTTC. This translates into CASSLAYRGQGPLYEQYF. Full variable domain (missing parts from reference TRBV28 and TRBJ2-7): DVKVTQSSRYLVKRTGEKVFLECVQDMDHENMFWYRQDPGLGLRLIYFSYDVKMKEKGDIPEGYSVSREKKERFSLILESASTNQTSMYLCASSLAYRGQGPLYEQYFGPGTRLTVT.